The clone carrying this T cell receptor beta chain was detected many times. What it binds is not known. A much larger clone differs from this one at a single base, so this may be a read error. Patients had received no treatment of any kind before thyroid surgery. This specimen belongs to a study of metastatic and nonmetastatic thyroid tumors. Per germline, CDR1 MDHEN and CDR2 SYDVKM. The CDR3 has 15 residues. Trimming took off 8 bases at V and 6 bases at J, with 20 bases between the two ends. Study results and caveats: It was reportedly found that TCR beta diversity was significantly higher in malignant thyroid tumors than in benign nodules, a difference seen in both blood and tumor samples.

TCRdb recomputed clones from the PCR reads via MiXCR. The data show approximately 17,000 clones, with roughly 25% seen just once and roughly 11% held by the top ten. Sequenced material: blood. This clonotype was sampled from a male donor with papillary thyroid cancer or a benign thyroid nodule (not recorded which). Some clones in this sample may be carry-over from other donors' samples. This rearrangement joins TRBV28 to TRBJ1-5; D perhaps matches TRBD1 (6 bases). This CDR3 is CASALPAGERQPQHF. CDR3 sequence (DNA): TGTGCCAGCGCCCTCCCGGCAGGGGAACGTCAGCCCCAGCATTTT.